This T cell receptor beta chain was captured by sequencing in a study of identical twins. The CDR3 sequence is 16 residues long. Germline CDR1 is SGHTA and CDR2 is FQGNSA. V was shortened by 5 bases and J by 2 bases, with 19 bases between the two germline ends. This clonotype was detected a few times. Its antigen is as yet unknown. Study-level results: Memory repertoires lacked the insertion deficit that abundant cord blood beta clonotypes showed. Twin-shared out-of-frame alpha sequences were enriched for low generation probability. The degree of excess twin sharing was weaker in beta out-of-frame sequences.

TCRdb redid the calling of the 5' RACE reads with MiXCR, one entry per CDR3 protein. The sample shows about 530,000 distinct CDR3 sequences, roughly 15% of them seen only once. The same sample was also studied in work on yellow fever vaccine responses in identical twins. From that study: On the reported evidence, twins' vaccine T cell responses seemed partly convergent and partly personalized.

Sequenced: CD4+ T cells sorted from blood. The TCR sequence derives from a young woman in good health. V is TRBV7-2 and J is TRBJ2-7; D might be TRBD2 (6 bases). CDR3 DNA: TGTGCCAGCAGCCCTGGGTGGAGGGGAAGCACCTACGAGCAGTACTTC. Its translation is CASSPGWRGSTYEQYF.